This TCR beta chain was recorded in a study of beta chain features in type 1 diabetes. Study details: All of the samples together had roughly 98 million sorted cells examined. General study results and limits: Moderate yet significant TCRB CDR3 shortening was seen in Type 1 diabetes patients in all four CD4+ subsets. Patients' naive, central memory and Treg TCRB repertoires seemed closer to one another than those of healthy donors.

This CDR3 is built from 15 residues. Germline CDR1 reads KGHSH; CDR2 reads LQKENI. V gave up 2 bases and J gave up 4 bases; unmatched junction bases: 6. Sorted cells reached over 98% purity in every population. A note on this clone: Its antigen is unknown.

Expressed TCRB transcripts were sequenced because the entire RNA isolate underwent reverse transcription. Profiled with immunoSEQ multiplex PCR; TCRdb holds only in-frame clones, not every one. Of about 360,000 clones in the sample, 10% to 15% were seen once. This chain links TRBV18 with TRBJ1-1; 8 nucleotides match TRBD1. The sequenced sample was naive CD4+ T cells from blood. The receptor's source is a man younger than 35 in good health. The CDR3 reads CASSPSGTGVTEAFF. CDR3 bases: TGTGCCAGCTCACCAAGCGGGACAGGTGTCACTGAAGCTTTCTTT.